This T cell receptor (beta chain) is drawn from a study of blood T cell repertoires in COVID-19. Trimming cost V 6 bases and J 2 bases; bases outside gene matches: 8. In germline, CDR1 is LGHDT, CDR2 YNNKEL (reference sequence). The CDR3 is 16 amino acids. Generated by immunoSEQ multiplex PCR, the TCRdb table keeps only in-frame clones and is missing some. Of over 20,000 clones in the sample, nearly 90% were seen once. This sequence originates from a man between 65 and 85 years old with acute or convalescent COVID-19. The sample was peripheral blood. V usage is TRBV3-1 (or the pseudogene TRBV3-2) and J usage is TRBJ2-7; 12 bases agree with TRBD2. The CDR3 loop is CASRPTTSGSAYEQYF. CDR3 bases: TGTGCCAGCAGGCCTACGACTAGCGGGAGTGCCTACGAGCAGTACTTC.